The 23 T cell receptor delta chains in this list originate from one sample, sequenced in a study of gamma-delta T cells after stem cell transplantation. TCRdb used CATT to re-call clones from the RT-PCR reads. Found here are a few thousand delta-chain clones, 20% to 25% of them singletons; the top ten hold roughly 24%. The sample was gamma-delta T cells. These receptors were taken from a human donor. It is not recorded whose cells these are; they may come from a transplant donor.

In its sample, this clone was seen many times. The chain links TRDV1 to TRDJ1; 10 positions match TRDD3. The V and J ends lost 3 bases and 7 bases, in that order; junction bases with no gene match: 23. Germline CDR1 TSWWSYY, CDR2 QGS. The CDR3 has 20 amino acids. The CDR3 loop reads CALGDPRTYGGIRRLGKLIF. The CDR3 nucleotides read TGTGCTCTTGGGGACCCCCGGACTTACGGGGGGATACGACGGTTAGGTAAACTCATCTTT.

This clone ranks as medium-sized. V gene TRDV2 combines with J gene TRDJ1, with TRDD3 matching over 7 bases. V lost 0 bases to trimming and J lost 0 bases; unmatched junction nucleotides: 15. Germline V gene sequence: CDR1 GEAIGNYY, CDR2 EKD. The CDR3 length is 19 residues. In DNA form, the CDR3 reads TGTGCCTGTGACACCGTGAGCCTCCCGGAAGGGGGATACACCGATAAACTCATCTTT. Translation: CACDTVSLPEGGYTDKLIF.

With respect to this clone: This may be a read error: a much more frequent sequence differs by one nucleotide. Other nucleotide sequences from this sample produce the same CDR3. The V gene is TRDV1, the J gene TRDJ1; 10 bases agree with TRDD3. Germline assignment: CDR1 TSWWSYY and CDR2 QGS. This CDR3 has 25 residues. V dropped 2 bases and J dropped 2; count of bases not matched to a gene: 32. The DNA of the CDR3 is TGTGCTCTTGGGGAATTGGGCGGCGGTCGGGCTGGTGGGGGATACCCCTTCCACGGTACCGATAAACTCATCTTT. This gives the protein CALGELGGGRAGGGYPFHGTDKLIF.

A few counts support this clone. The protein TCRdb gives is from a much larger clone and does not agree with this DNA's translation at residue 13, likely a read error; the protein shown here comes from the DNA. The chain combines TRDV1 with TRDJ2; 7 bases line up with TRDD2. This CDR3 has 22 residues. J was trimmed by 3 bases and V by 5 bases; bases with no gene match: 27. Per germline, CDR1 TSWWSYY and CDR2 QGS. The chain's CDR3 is CALGNPSSRSFWRFLVTAQLFF. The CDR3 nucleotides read TGTGCTCTTGGGAACCCTTCCTCACGTTCATTCTGGAGGTTCCTCGTGACAGCACAACTCTTCTTT.

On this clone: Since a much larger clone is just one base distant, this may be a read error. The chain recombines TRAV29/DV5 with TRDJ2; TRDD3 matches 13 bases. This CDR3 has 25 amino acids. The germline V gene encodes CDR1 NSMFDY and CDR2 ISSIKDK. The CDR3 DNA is TGTGCAGCAAGTAAACGGCCCTTCTCAAACTGGGGGATACGTCCCAAACTACATTTGACAGCACAACTATTCTTT. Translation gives CAASKRPFSNWGIRPKLHLTAQLFF.

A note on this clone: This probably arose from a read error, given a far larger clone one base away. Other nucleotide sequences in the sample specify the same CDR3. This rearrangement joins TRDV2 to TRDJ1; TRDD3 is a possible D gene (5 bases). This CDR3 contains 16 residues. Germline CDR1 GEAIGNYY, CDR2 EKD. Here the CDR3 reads CACDTVGELYTDKLIF. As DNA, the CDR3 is TGTGCTTGTGACACCGTCGGGGAACTGTACACCGATAAACTCATCTTT.

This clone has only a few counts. Written as DNA, the CDR3 is TGTGCCTGTTTAGGCCGCTATGCCCGTACTGGGGTCTACACCGATAAACTCATCTTT. This gives the protein CACLGRYARTGVYTDKLIF. V and J are TRDV2 and TRDJ1; 7 nucleotides align to TRDD3. The CDR3 has 19 residues. The V and J ends lost 6 bases and 0 bases, in that order; junction bases with no gene match: 21. CDR1 GEAIGNYY and CDR2 EKD come from the germline V gene.

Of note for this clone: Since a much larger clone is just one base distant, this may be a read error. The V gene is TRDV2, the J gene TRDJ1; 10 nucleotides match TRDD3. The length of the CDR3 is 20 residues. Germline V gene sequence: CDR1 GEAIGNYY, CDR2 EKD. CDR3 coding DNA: TGTGCCTGTGGCACCGTGGACTCCCGGAGGATGCCGGGGGATACGCGGGAACTCATCTTT. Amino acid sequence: CACGTVDSRRMPGDTRELIF.

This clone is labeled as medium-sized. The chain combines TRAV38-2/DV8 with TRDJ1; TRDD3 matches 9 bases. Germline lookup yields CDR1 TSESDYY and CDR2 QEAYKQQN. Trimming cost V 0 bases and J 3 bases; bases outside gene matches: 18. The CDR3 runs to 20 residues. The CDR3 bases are TGTGCTTATAGGAGCGCCCCTTTCAATAGTTGGGGGATAATTTCCGATAAACTCATCTTT. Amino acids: CAYRSAPFNSWGIISDKLIF.

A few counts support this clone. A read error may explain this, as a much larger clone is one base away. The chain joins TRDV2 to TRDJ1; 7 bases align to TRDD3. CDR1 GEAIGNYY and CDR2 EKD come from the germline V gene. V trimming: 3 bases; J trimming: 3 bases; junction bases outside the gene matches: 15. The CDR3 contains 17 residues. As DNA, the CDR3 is TGTGCCTGTGACTCTCTGGGGGGTACGCCAGTACCCGATAAACTCATCTTT. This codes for CACDSLGGTPVPDKLIF.

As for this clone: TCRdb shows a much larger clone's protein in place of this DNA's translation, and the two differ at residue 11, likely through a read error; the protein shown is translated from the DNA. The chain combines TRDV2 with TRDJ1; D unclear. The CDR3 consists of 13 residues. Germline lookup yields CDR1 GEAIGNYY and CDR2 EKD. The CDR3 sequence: CACDPLVTDKIIF. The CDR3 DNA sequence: TGTGCCTGTGACCCGCTGGTAACCGATAAAATCATCTTT.

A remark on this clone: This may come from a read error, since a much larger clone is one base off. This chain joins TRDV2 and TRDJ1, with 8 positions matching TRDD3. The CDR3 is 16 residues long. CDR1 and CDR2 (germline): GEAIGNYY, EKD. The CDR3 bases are TGTGCCTGTGACTTCTTGGAGGGATACGCGGGGGATAAACCCATCTTT. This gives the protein CACDFLEGYAGDKPIF.

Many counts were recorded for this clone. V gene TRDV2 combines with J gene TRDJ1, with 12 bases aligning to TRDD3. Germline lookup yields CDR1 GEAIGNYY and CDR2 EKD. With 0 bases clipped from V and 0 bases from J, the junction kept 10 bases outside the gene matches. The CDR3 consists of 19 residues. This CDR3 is CACDTIGALGDTNTDKLIF. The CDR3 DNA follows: TGTGCCTGTGACACCATAGGGGCACTGGGGGATACTAACACCGATAAACTCATCTTT.

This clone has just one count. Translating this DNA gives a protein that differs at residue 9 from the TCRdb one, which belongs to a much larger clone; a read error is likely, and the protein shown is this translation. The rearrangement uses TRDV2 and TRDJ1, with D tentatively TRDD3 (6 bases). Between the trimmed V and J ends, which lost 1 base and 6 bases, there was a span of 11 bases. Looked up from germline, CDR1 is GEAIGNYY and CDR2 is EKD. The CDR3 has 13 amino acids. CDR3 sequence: CACDTWDSYKLIF. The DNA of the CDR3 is TGTGCCTGTGACACTTGGGATAGCTATAAACTCATCTTT.

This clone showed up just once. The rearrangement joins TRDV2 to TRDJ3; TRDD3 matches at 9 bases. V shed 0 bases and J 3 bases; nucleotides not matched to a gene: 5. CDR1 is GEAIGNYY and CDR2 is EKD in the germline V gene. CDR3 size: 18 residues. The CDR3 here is CACDTLGDYRWDTRQMFF. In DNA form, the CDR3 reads TGTGCCTGTGACACCCTGGGGGATTACCGCTGGGACACCCGACAGATGTTTTTC.

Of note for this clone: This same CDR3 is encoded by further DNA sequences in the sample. In DNA, the CDR3 is TGTGCCTGTTATGAACTGGGGGATCTGAATAAACTCATCTTT. Its protein is CACYELGDLNKLIF. The rearrangement joins TRDV2 to TRDJ1; 10 positions agree with TRDD3. Germline lookup yields CDR1 GEAIGNYY and CDR2 EKD. The length of the CDR3 is 14 residues. The V segment lost 6 bases and the J segment 6 bases; nucleotides outside the gene matches: 9.

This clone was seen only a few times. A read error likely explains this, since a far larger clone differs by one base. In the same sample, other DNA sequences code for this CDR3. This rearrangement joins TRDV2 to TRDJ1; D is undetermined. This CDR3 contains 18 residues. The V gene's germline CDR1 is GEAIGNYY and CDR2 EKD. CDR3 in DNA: TGTGCCTGTGACACCCTGCTGACACCGAATTCATACACCGATAAGCTCATCTTT. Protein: CACDTLLTPNSYTDKLIF.

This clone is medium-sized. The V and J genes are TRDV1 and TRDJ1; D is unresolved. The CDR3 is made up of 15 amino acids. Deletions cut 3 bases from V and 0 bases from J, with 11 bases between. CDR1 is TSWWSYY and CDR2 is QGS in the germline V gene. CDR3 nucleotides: TGTGCTCTTGGGGATTTGGTCTCGTACACCGATAAACTCATCTTT. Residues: CALGDLVSYTDKLIF.

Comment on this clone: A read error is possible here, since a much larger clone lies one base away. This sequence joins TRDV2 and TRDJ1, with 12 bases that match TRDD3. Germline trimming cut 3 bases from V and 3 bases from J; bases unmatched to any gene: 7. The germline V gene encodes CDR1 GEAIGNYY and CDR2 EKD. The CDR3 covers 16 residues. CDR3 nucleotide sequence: TGTGCCTGTGACCTACTGGGGGATACAAACCCCGATAAACTCATCTTT. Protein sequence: CACDLLGDTNPDKLIF.

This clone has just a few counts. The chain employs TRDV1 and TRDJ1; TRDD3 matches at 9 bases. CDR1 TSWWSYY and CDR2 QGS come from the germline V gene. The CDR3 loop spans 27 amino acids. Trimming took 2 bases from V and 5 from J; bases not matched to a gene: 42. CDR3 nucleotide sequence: TGTGCTCTTGGGGAATTTTTTATGGTAGTGGGCCCGGCGAAGAGACTGGGGGACCCCACGCTACGGGATAAACTCATCTTT. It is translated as CALGEFFMVVGPAKRLGDPTLRDKLIF.

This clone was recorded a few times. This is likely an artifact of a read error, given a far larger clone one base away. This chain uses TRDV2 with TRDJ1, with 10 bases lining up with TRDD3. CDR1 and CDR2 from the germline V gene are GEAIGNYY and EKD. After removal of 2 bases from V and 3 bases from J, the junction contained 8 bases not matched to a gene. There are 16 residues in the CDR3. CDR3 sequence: CACDNMGDTIADKLIF. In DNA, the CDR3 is TGTGCCTGTGACAACATGGGGGATACCATCGCCGATAAACTCATCTTT.

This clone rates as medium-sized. The DNA of the CDR3 is TGTGCCTGTGACACCTCCTCGTCGTGGGGGATGTGGGACACCCGACAGATGTTTTTC. It translates to CACDTSSSWGMWDTRQMFF. This chain joins TRDV2 and TRDJ3; 8 bases align to TRDD3. Germline CDR1 and CDR2: GEAIGNYY and EKD. The CDR3 sequence is 19 residues long. V gave up 0 bases and J gave up 4 bases; unmatched junction bases: 10.

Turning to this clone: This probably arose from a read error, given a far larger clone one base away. The chain's CDR3 is CACDALTGGLKPIF. The CDR3, as DNA: TGTGCCTGTGACGCTCTAACTGGGGGTCTAAAACCCATCTTT. J is TRDJ1 and V is TRDV2; 8 bases match TRDD3. The CDR3 is 14 residues long. CDR1 and CDR2 (germline): GEAIGNYY, EKD.